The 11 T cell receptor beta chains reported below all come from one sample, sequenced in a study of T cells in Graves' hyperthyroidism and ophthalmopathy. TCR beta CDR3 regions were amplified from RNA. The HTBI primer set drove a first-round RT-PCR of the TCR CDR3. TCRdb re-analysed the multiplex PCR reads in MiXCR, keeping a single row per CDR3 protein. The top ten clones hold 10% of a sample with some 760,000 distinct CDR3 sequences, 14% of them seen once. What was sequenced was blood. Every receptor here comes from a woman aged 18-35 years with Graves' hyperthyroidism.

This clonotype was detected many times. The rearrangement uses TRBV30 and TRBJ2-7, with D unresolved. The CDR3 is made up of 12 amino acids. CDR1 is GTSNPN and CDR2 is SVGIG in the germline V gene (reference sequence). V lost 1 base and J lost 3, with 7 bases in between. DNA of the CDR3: TGTGCCTGGAGTGCGTCAGGCTACGAGCAGTACTTC. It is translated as CAWSASGYEQYF. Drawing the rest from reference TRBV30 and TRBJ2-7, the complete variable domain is SQTIHQWPATLVQPVGSPLSLECTVEGTSNPNLYWYRQAAGRGLQLLFYSVGIGQISSEVPQNLSASRPQDRQFILSSKKLLLSDSGFYLCAWSASGYEQYFGPGTRLTVT.

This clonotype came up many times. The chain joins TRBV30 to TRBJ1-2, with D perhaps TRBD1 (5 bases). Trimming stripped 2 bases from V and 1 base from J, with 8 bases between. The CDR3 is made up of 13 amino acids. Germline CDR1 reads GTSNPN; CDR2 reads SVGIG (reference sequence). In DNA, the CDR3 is TGTGCCTGGAGTCTCGGGGGTAACTATGGCTACACCTTC. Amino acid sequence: CAWSLGGNYGYTF.

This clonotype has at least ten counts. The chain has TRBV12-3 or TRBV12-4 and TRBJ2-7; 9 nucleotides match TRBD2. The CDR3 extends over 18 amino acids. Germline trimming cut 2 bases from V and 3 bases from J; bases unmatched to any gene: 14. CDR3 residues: CASSLRREGLRVLYEQYF. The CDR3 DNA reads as TGTGCCAGCAGTTTACGGCGGGAGGGCCTTAGGGTCCTCTACGAGCAGTACTTC.

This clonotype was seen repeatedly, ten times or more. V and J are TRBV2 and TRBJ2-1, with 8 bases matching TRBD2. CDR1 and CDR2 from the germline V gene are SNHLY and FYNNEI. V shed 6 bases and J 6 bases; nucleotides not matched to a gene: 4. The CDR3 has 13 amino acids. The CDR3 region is CASRRLASNEQFF. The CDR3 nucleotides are TGTGCCAGCAGACGACTAGCGAGCAATGAGCAGTTCTTC.

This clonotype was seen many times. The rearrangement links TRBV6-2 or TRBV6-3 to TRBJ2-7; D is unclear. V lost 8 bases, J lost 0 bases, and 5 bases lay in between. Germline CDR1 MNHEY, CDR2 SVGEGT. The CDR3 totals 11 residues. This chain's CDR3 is CASHNSYEQYF. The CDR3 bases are TGTGCCAGCCACAACTCCTACGAGCAGTACTTC.

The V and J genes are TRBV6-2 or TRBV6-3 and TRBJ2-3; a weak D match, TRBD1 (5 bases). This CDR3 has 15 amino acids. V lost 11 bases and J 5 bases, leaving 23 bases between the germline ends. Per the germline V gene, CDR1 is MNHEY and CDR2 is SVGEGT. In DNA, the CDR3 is TGTGCCGGGGAATCAGGGATGATCTATCGAGATACGCAGTATTTT. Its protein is CAGESGMIYRDTQYF.

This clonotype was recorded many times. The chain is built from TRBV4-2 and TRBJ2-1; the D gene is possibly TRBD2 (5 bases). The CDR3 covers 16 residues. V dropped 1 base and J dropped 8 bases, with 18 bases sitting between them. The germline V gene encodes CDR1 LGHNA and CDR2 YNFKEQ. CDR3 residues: CASSQVRSGASDEQFF. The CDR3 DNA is TGTGCCAGCAGCCAAGTCAGGAGCGGAGCATCCGATGAGCAGTTCTTC.

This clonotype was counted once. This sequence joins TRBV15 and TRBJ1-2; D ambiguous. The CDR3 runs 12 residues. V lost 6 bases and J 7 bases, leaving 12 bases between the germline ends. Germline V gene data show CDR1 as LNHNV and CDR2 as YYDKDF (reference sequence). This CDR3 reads CATRDPVGGYTF. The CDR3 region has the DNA TGTGCCACCAGAGACCCCGTAGGTGGCTACACCTTC.

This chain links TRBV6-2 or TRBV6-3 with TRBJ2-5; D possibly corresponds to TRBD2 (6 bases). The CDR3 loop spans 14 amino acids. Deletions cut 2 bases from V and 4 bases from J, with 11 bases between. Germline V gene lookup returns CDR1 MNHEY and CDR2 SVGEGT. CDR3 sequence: CASSYPTSPETQYF. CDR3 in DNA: TGTGCCAGCAGTTACCCCACTAGCCCAGAGACCCAGTACTTC.

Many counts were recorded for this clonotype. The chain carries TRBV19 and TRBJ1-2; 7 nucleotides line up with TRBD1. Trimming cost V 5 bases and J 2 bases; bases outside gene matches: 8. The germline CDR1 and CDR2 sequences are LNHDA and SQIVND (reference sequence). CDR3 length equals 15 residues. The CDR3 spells CASSSTGDRNYGYTF. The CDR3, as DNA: TGTGCCAGTAGTTCAACAGGGGACAGAAACTATGGCTACACCTTC.

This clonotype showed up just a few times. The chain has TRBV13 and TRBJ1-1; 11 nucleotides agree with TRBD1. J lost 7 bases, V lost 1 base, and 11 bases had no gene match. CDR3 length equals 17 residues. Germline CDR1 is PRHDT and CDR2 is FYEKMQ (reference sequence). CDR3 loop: CASSLAKKDRGLSEAFF. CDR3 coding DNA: TGTGCCAGCAGCTTAGCGAAAAAGGACAGGGGGCTAAGTGAAGCTTTCTTT.